The 23 T cell receptor beta chains below all came from one sample that was sequenced in a study of cytomegalovirus exposure and HLA in healthy donors. The PCR had 60 Vbeta and 13 Jbeta primers. Only in-frame clones appear in the TCRdb table, and some are missing; sequencing was by immunoSEQ multiplex PCR. The table records 150,000 to 200,000 clones, 77% of them present only once. The sample consisted of PBMCs. The receptors were gathered from a woman aged 25 to 39 in good health and CMV-seronegative.

V and J are TRBV25-1 and TRBJ2-3, with D tentatively TRBD1 (6 bases). Germline lookup yields CDR1 MGHDK and CDR2 SYGVNS. The V gene lost 0 bases and the J gene lost 2 bases, with 18 bases spanning the gap. This CDR3 is built from 18 residues. In nucleotides, the CDR3 is TGTGCCAGCAGTGAATATCGCCGGCAGGGGCGATCCACAGATACGCAGTATTTT. This sequence encodes CASSEYRRQGRSTDTQYF.

This clone occurred once. This rearrangement joins TRBV28 to TRBJ2-3, with a tentative D call TRBD2 (6 bases). Germline V CDR1 and CDR2: MDHEN, SYDVKM. The ends were cut back, 6 bases at V and 1 base at J, with 20 bases in the middle. The CDR3 runs 17 residues. The CDR3, as DNA: TGTGCCAGCAGCCCCGCCCTGGGGAGGAGCGGCACAGATACGCAGTATTTT. Amino acids: CASSPALGRSGTDTQYF.

The V gene is TRBV10-2, the J gene TRBJ2-1; 11 bases map to TRBD2. Trimming removed 6 bases from V and 2 bases from J; junction bases left unmatched: 6. The CDR3 is 16 amino acids. The V gene's germline CDR1 is WSHSY and CDR2 SAAADI. CDR3 in DNA: TGCGCCAGCAGGCCCGCGGGACTAGCGGCCTACAATGAGCAGTTCTTC. Its translation: CASRPAGLAAYNEQFF.

This chain uses TRBV4-1 with TRBJ1-1, with 7 nucleotides matching TRBD1. Trimming removed 4 bases from V and 4 bases from J; junction bases left unmatched: 9. Per germline, CDR1 MGHRA and CDR2 YSYEKL. The CDR3 extends over 15 amino acids. The CDR3 is CASSPTGAPITEAFF. The CDR3 coding sequence is TGCGCCAGCAGCCCCACAGGGGCCCCTATCACTGAAGCTTTCTTT.

The genes are TRBV7-9 and TRBJ1-1, with D tentatively TRBD1 (5 bases). Germline V CDR1 and CDR2: SEHNR, FQNEAQ (reference sequence). The CDR3 spans 15 residues. V lost 3 bases and J 5 bases, leaving 16 bases between the germline ends. CDR3 loop: CASSLEGLMGTEAFF. The CDR3 bases are TGTGCCAGCAGCTTGGAGGGGTTGATGGGGACTGAAGCTTTCTTT.

The chain is built from TRBV19 and TRBJ1-1, with 8 nucleotides matching TRBD1. There are 12 residues in the CDR3. V trimming: 8 bases; J trimming: 10 bases; junction bases outside the gene matches: 9. Per the germline V gene, CDR1 is LNHDA and CDR2 is SQIVND (reference sequence). Here the CDR3 DNA reads TGTGCCAGTCGGTCAGGGGGCTGTATAGCTTTCTTT. It yields the protein CASRSGGCIAFF.

The rearrangement links TRBV7-6 to TRBJ1-6, with TRBD1 as a possible D gene (6 bases). The CDR3 is 18 residues long. Per germline, CDR1 SGHVS and CDR2 FNYEAQ. Trimming stripped 1 base from V and 5 bases from J, with 18 bases between. The CDR3 is CASSLVGDTPVNNSPLHF. Written as DNA, the CDR3 is TGTGCCAGCAGCTTAGTAGGGGACACCCCCGTTAATAATTCACCCCTCCACTTT.

Details on this clone: At one of its ends the junction is not consistent with the germline gene, which may arise from a read error. The chain uses TRBV7-3 and TRBJ1-2; TRBD1 is a possible D gene (6 bases). This CDR3 comprises 13 residues. Germline V lookup: CDR1 SGHTA, CDR2 FQGTGA. The chain's CDR3 is CASSLTPGDGYPF. CDR3 bases: TGTGCCAGCAGCTTAACTCCAGGGGATGGCTACCCCTTC.

This rearrangement joins TRBV18 to TRBJ2-1; 11 bases agree with TRBD1. The V gene's germline CDR1 is KGHSH and CDR2 LQKENI. The CDR3 is made up of 21 amino acids. J was trimmed by 0 bases and V by 1 base; bases with no gene match: 14. Here the CDR3 reads CASSPRPGTGGAYLSYNEQFF. DNA for the CDR3: TGTGCCAGCTCACCACGTCCCGGGACAGGGGGAGCCTACCTCTCCTACAATGAGCAGTTCTTC.

The V gene is TRBV29-1, the J gene TRBJ2-5; TRBD2 matches 16 bases. The germline CDR1 and CDR2 sequences are SQVTM and ANQGSEA. The CDR3 is made up of 17 amino acids. V was clipped by 7 bases and J by 5 bases; unmatched bases: 13. CDR3 bases: TGCAGCGCGGGACTAGCGGGGGGGCCGCTTGGTATCGAGACCCAGTACTTC. Amino acids: CSAGLAGGPLGIETQYF. The entire variable domain, with the rest obtained from reference TRBV29-1 and TRBJ2-5, is as follows: SAVISQKPSRDICQRGTSLTIQCQVDSQVTMMFWYRQQPGQSLTLIATANQGSEATYESGFVIDKFPISRPNLTFSTLTVSNMSPEDSSIYLCSAGLAGGPLGIETQYFGPGTRLLVL.

The chain recombines TRBV20-1 with TRBJ1-2; D is uncertain. The CDR3 length is 11 residues. Trimming removed 0 bases at V and 4 bases at J, with 3 bases between. Germline assignment: CDR1 DFQATT and CDR2 SNEGSKA (reference sequence). The CDR3 sequence: CSARDGYGYTF. CDR3 sequence (DNA): TGCAGTGCTAGAGACGGCTATGGCTACACCTTC.

There are a few counts of this clone. The chain has TRBV2 and TRBJ2-3; a weak D match, TRBD2 (5 bases). Germline CDR1 and CDR2: SNHLY and FYNNEI. V lost 4 bases to trimming and J lost 2 bases, with 13 bases between them. The CDR3 runs to 15 residues. Written as DNA, the CDR3 is TGTGCCAGCAGTGTGGAGGTACCGCTCACAGATACGCAGTATTTT. Encoded protein: CASSVEVPLTDTQYF.

The chain combines TRBV19 with TRBJ2-7; TRBD1 matches 11 bases. Germline V lookup: CDR1 LNHDA, CDR2 SQIVND (reference sequence). J was trimmed by 6 bases and V by 6 bases; bases with no gene match: 10. CDR3 size: 15 residues. This CDR3 is CASRRTGGGLSEQYF. As DNA, the CDR3 is TGTGCCAGTAGGAGGACAGGGGGCGGGCTGTCCGAGCAGTACTTC.

V and J are TRBV11-2 and TRBJ1-1; TRBD1 agrees at 7 bases. The V gene end was trimmed by 7 bases and the J gene end by 8 bases; junction bases not matched to a gene: 16. The germline V gene encodes CDR1 SGHAT and CDR2 FQNNGV. This CDR3 is built from 15 residues. The CDR3: CASNPIITTGPEAFF. In DNA form, the CDR3 reads TGTGCCAGCAACCCCATTATTACGACAGGGCCCGAAGCTTTCTTT.

This clone has just one count. This rearrangement joins TRBV7-3 to TRBJ2-1; TRBD2 matches 8 bases. V was clipped by 2 bases and J by 4 bases; unmatched bases: 10. The CDR3 contains 17 residues. Per the germline V gene, CDR1 is SGHTA and CDR2 is FQGTGA. In DNA form, the CDR3 reads TGTGCCAGCAGCTTAGGGAAACTAGCGGAACCGTACAATGAGCAGTTCTTC. It is translated as CASSLGKLAEPYNEQFF.

This clone was seen once. The chain is built from TRBV29-1 and TRBJ1-2; a possible D gene is TRBD1 (5 bases). Between the trimmed V and J ends, which lost 5 bases and 12 bases, there was a span of 28 bases. Looked up from germline, CDR1 is SQVTM and CDR2 is ANQGSEA. The CDR3 consists of 15 residues. CDR3 amino acids: CSVRDLWQGAVCHTF. CDR3 DNA sequence: TGCAGCGTTCGAGATCTGTGGCAGGGCGCGGTATGCCACACCTTC.

V is TRBV7-9 and J is TRBJ2-1; 7 bases match TRBD2. This CDR3 has 15 amino acids. V shed 3 bases, J shed 0 bases, and the junction held 2 bases outside the gene matches. The germline V gene encodes CDR1 SEHNR and CDR2 FQNEAQ (reference sequence). The CDR3 loop is CASSLAGDSYNEQFF. DNA of the CDR3: TGTGCCAGCAGCTTGGCGGGAGACTCCTACAATGAGCAGTTCTTC.

The chain recombines TRBV5-8 with TRBJ1-3; perhaps TRBD1 as D (5 bases). The V end was cut by 4 bases, the J end by 1 base, with 9 bases between. Germline lookup yields CDR1 SGHTS and CDR2 YDEGEE. This CDR3 contains 14 residues. CDR3 loop: CASSQRGSGNTIYF. The CDR3 coding sequence is TGTGCCAGCAGCCAACGGGGGTCTGGAAACACCATATATTTT.

This chain connects TRBV28 to TRBJ1-1; weak D call: TRBD1 (5 bases). This CDR3 contains 14 residues. Germline assignment: CDR1 MDHEN and CDR2 SYDVKM. V was clipped by 5 bases and J by 12 bases, with 22 bases between them. The CDR3 DNA follows: TGTGCCAGCAGTGAAAGGACGACGGGGGGGAGAACTTTCTTT. Protein product: CASSERTTGGRTFF.

This clone was seen a single time. This chain connects TRBV27 to TRBJ2-1; 8 bases fit TRBD1. V dropped 5 bases and J dropped 4; count of bases not matched to a gene: 7. Germline V gene data show CDR1 as MNHEY and CDR2 as SMNVEV (reference sequence). CDR3 length: 15 amino acids. The CDR3 bases are TGTGCCAGCAGTCACCGACAGGGGAATTACAATGAGCAGTTCTTC. This codes for CASSHRQGNYNEQFF.

This clone was observed a single time. The rearrangement joins TRBV13 to TRBJ2-5, with TRBD2 identical over 8 bases. There are 16 residues in the CDR3. With V trimmed by 6 bases and J by 2 bases, 11 bases remained unmatched. Germline-derived CDR1 and CDR2 are PRHDT and FYEKMQ (reference sequence). CDR3 DNA: TGTGCCAGCAGGCAGACTAAGCGGGGGCCTCAAGAGACCCAGTACTTC. It is translated as CASRQTKRGPQETQYF.

The chain carries TRBV29-1 and TRBJ1-2, with 8 positions matching TRBD1. The CDR3 covers 14 residues. Germline-derived CDR1 and CDR2 are SQVTM and ANQGSEA. V shed 0 bases and J 5 bases; nucleotides not matched to a gene: 5. The CDR3 DNA is TGCAGCGTTGAAGATCTCCGACAGGGGTATGGCTACACCTTC. Translating gives CSVEDLRQGYGYTF.

This chain connects TRBV5-4 to TRBJ2-5; 10 bases agree with TRBD2. J lost 2 bases, V lost 4 bases, and 8 bases had no gene match. The CDR3 has 16 residues. Germline V CDR1 and CDR2: SGHNT, YYREEE (reference sequence). CDR3 DNA: TGTGCCAGCAGCCGACAGCCTAGCGGGGGTCAAGAGACCCAGTACTTC. Protein: CASSRQPSGGQETQYF.